This paragraph reports one T cell receptor (beta chain). No cognate antigen has been identified for it. Base qualities were left out, and no much larger clone turns up one base away. This record comes from a study of blood T cell repertoires in COVID-19 (dated by TCRdb to the early 2020s). Study-wide context: Samples from collaborators originated in the United States, Italy and Spain and spanned both the acute and convalescent phases of COVID-19. Subjects who had been exposed to COVID-19, were actively infected with it, or had recovered from it provided the deeply sampled blood TCRbeta repertoires that made up the dataset. The repertoires were released in a freely available public database intended as a resource for research on the immune response to SARS-CoV-2. A de-identified subject ID, COVID-19 status, age in years and sex were almost always included in the sample metadata. HLA class I and class II types, where available, came from metadata supplied by the sample provider rather than from assay-based typing. Samples came from the ongoing ImmuneRACE study (first 160 participants) plus 1,254 subjects from 6 global collaborators. The material from the prospective study consisted of cDNA or gDNA derived from T cells, B-cell-depleted T cells, or PBMCs.

Points the paper makes about the study in general: The quantity of clinical and demographic metadata differed by source and by participant and was supplied without curation.

Including cysteine and phenylalanine, the CDR3 has 13 amino acids. Of all the DNA, just the CDR3 is kept, 39 bases in frame from base 1. According to the germline V gene (reference sequence), CDR1 reads LGHDT and CDR2 reads YNNKEL. Trimming removed 4 bases from V and 6 bases from J, leaving 12 bases between the germline ends. Each collaborating institution followed its own protocols to collect whole blood in K2EDTA tubes. For TCRbeta analysis, collaborator samples were shipped as frozen whole blood, as isolated PBMCs, or as DNA extracted from either sample type. TCRbeta CDR3 regions were amplified from genomic DNA using the immunoSEQ Assay, a bias-controlled multiplex PCR. Turning to the authors' computational methods: The number of nucleated cells in each sample was estimated by amplification of reference gene primers within the assay. To quantify the absolute abundance of each unique TCRbeta CDR3 rearrangement, sequence reads were collapsed and filtered. For each sample, productive Simpson clonality was calculated as the square root of Simpson's diversity index over productive rearrangements. Here the immuneACCESS table is served through TCRdb, limited to in-frame sequences with V and J called. Missing clones are a known gap in these copies; in checked studies unresolved V genes cover under half, and the rest lacks a known reason. That table is the source of V, J and clone size, and D and trimming were worked out from the DNA. The sample profile shows about 70,000 clones; 85% to 90% of them were found once. The ten largest clones capture approximately 1.5% of the sample.

The clonotype was recovered from a human donor in a cohort sampled during active COVID-19. The sample comprised peripheral blood. The rearranged chain carries TRBV3-1 (or the pseudogene TRBV3-2) and TRBJ1-2; the D gene is not confidently resolved. CDR3 loop: CASSLLGGHGYTF. Read as DNA, the sequence is TGTGCCAGCAGCCTTCTGGGAGGACATGGCTACACCTTC.